The text below deals with one T cell receptor beta chain. Its specificity is unknown. This entry belongs to a study of blood T cells in healthy people across ages. Isolated per sample were at least 6 million PBMCs. Total RNA was extracted at no less than 6 micrograms per sample. The study, taken as a whole, reports: Long-lived donors had more naive CD4+ cells and higher diversity than aged donors.

The authors ran a second PCR of roughly 7 to 11 cycles using a sample-barcoded 5' primer and a J-beta primer mix. TCRdb reprocessed the 5' RACE reads via MiXCR and lists one record per CDR3 protein. The table has approximately 690,000 distinct CDR3 sequences, approximately 59% seen once. Germline CDR1 SEHNR, CDR2 FQNEAQ (reference sequence). CDR3 size: 14 residues. V trimming: 5 bases; J trimming: 7 bases; junction bases outside the gene matches: 7. The sequenced sample was blood. The sequence was obtained from a man between 60 and 75 years old in good health. The chain recombines TRBV7-9 with TRBJ1-2; 10 bases align to TRBD1. This CDR3 is CASSQGDRGAGYTF. The CDR3 DNA sequence: TGTGCCAGCAGCCAAGGGGACAGGGGTGCTGGCTACACCTTC.